This entry concerns a single TCR beta chain. Methods used by the authors: Amplification with reference gene primers provided the estimates of nucleated cell counts. TCRdb's table, derived via immunoSEQ multiplex PCR, lists solely in-frame clones and lacks some. V, J and clone size reflect that table, while D and trimming were determined from the DNA. This sample has over 150,000 clones, with over 80% found just once. These data belong to a study of blood T cell repertoires in COVID-19. The overall study: PBMCs, B-cell-depleted T cells, or T cells provided the cDNA or gDNA that made up the material.

The V segment lost 8 bases and the J segment 0 bases; nucleotides outside the gene matches: 2. This CDR3 has 13 amino acids. Germline V gives CDR1 SNHLY, CDR2 FYNNEI. The sequenced sample was peripheral blood. The sequence derives from a woman over 75 with active or convalescent COVID-19. This sequence joins TRBV2 and TRBJ1-1, with TRBD1 identical over 8 bases. CDR3 in DNA: TGTGCCAGCCGGGACAGGATGAACACTGAAGCTTTCTTT. Protein product: CASRDRMNTEAFF.